This T cell receptor (beta chain) was sequenced during a study of human T cells and chemical hapten exposure. The time point is: pre-sensitization, week 0. Treatment indicated: therapeutic diphenylcyclopropenone sensitization with weekly scalp DPC. This clonotype has a count of ten or more. Its antigen is currently unknown. Regarding the study as a whole: In comparison with controls, expanded TCRs gave rise to a significantly larger number of large CDR3 similarity clusters.

Unique molecular identifiers were attached to individual cDNA molecules during library preparation. MiXCR, applied by TCRdb to the RACE reads, yields one record per CDR3 protein. Here the sample spans approximately 400,000 distinct CDR3 sequences, 4% to 6% being singletons. This specimen was whole blood, taken in connection with sensitization to the hapten diphenylcyclopropenone (DPC). The TCR sequence derives from a woman aged 50 to 60 with alopecia areata. Some clones in this sample may be carry-over from other donors' samples.

The CDR3 here is CAIQGPSYEQYF. The CDR3 DNA sequence: TGTGCCATCCAGGGGCCCTCCTACGAGCAGTACTTC. The chain joins TRBV28 to TRBJ2-7, with D tentatively TRBD1 (6 bases). The ends were cut back, 10 bases at V and 0 bases at J, with 10 bases in the middle. This CDR3 has 12 amino acids. The germline V gene has CDR1 MDHEN and CDR2 SYDVKM.